Listed here is a single T cell receptor (beta chain). This clonotype came up a few times. Its antigen is unknown. No much larger clonotype is one base removed from it; base qualities were not supplied. The source of the sample is a study of T cell repertoires in cytomegalovirus infection (dated by TCRdb to about 2019). About the study as a whole: The HLA type of each donor mattered for the analysis, because public TCR beta signatures pointed to carriage of CMV infection along with the matching HLA type. General conclusions and limits of the study: In the ex vivo response, HLA-C-restricted CMV-specific TCR beta clonotypes were dominant, and in two of eight donors the single most frequent clonotype came from this HLA-C-restricted group. Carriers of CMV infection plus the relevant HLA type were discriminated by the cumulative frequency of public TCR beta family members in the study cohort and in an independent roughly 320-donor cohort.

Sequenced using an Illumina HiSeq 1500. The raw public reads went through TCRdb reprocessing: fastp at Q25, MiXCR clone calling, in-frame beta chains kept. One record per CDR3 amino acid sequence lists the most common genes and DNA. This sample has a few hundred thousand distinct CDR3 sequences in its table, and 17% of those were observed once. The ten largest clonotypes hold 40% to 55% of the sample. The junction carries 9 bases between V and J, which are trimmed by 3 bases and 0 bases respectively. Reading the germline V gene gives CDR1 MNHNS and CDR2 SASEGT. Its CDR3 holds 16 amino acids, cysteine through phenylalanine. This entry keeps only the CDR3 DNA: 48 bases, framed from base 1.

This sequence originates from a human donor in good health (CMV status not recorded). Some clones in this sample may be carry-over from other donors' samples. Specimen: CD8+ T cells from PBMCs. The rearrangement joined TRBV6-1 to TRBJ1-6, with the D gene call left open. The DNA reads as follows: TGTGCCAGCAGTGAGGCCAGGAGCTCCTATAATTCACCCCTCCACTTT. Translated, this gives CASSEARSSYNSPLHF.